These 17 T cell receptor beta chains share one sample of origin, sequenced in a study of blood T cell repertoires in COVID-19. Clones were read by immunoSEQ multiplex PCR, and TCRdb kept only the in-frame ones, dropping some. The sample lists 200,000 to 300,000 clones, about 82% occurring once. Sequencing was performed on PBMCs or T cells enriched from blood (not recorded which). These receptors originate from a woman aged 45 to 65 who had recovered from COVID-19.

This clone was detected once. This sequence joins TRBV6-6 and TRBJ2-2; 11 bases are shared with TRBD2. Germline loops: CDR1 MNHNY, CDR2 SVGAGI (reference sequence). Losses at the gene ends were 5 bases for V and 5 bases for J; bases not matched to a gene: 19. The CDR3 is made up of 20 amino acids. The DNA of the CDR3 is TGTGCCAGCAGTCCTCGGCCCTATCCTAGCGGGAGGTTTGGGACCGGGGAGCTGTTTTTT. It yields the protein CASSPRPYPSGRFGTGELFF.

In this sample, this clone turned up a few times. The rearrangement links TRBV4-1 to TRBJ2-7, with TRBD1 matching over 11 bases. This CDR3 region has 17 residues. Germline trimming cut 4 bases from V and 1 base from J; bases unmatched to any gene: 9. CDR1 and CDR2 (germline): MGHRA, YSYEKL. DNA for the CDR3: TGCGCCAGCAGCCCACGGACAGGGGGCGAGGTGTCCTACGAGCAGTACTTC. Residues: CASSPRTGGEVSYEQYF.

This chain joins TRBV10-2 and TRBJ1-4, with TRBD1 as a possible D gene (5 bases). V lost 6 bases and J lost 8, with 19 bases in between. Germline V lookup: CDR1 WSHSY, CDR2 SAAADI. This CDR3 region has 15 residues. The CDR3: CASRDPGDRKEKLFF. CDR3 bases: TGCGCCAGCAGAGACCCGGGGGACCGTAAAGAAAAACTGTTTTTT.

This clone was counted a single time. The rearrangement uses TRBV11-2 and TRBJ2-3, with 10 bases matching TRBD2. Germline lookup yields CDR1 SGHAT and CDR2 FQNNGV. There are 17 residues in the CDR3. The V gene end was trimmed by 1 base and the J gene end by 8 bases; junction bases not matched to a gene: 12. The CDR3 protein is CASSLVGTSVSSGTQYF. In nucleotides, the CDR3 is TGTGCCAGCAGCTTAGTTGGGACTAGCGTTTCTAGTGGTACGCAGTATTTT. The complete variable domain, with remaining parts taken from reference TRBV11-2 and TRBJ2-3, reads EAGVAQSPRYKIIEKRQSVAFWCNPISGHATLYWYQQILGQGPKLLIQFQNNGVVDDSQLPKDRFSAERLKGVDSTLKIQPAKLEDSAVYLCASSLVGTSVSSGTQYFGPGTRLTVL.

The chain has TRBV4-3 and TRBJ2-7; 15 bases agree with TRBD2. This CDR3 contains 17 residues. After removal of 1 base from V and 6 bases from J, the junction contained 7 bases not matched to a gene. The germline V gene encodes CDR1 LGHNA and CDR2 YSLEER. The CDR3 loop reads CASSQARTSGRESEQYF. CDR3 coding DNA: TGCGCCAGCAGCCAAGCCCGGACTAGCGGGAGGGAGAGCGAGCAGTACTTC.

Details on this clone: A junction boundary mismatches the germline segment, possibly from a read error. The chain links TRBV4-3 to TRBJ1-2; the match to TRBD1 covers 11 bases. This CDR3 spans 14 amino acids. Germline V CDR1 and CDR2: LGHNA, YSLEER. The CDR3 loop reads CASSQDASGTGGFF. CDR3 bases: TGCGCCAGCAGCCAAGACGCCTCCGGGACAGGGGGTTTCTTC.

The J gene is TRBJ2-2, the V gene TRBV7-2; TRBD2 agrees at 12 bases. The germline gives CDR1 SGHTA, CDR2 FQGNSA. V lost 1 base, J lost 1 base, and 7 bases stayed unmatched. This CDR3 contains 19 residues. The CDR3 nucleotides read TGTGCCAGCAGCTTAGGGTCGCGACTAGCGGGAGTGAACACCGGGGAGCTGTTTTTT. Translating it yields CASSLGSRLAGVNTGELFF.

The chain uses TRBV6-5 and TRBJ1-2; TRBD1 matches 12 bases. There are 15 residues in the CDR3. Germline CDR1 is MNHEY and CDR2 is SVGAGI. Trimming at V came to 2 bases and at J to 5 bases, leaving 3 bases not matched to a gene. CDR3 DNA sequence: TGTGCCAGCAGTTACGGGACAGGGGGCAGGTATGGCTACACCTTC. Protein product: CASSYGTGGRYGYTF.

The chain's CDR3 is CASRPEVRASSYEQYF. DNA of the CDR3: TGTGCCAGCAGACCCGAGGTCAGGGCGAGCTCCTACGAGCAGTACTTC. V usage is TRBV2 and J usage is TRBJ2-7; maybe TRBD1 (5 bases). The CDR3 contains 16 residues. Germline CDR1 and CDR2: SNHLY and FYNNEI. V shed 6 bases and J shed 0 bases, with 18 bases lying between them.

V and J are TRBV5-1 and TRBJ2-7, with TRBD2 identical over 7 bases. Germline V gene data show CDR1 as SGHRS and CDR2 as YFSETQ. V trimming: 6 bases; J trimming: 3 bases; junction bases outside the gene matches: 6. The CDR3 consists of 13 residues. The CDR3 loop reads CASTPGGLYEQYF. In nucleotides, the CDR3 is TGCGCCAGCACCCCGGGGGGACTCTACGAGCAGTACTTC.

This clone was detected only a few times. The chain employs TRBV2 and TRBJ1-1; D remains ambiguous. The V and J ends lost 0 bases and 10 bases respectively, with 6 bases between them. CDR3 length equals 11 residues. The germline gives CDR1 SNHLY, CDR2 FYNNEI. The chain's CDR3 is CASSEAQVAFF. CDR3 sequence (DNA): TGTGCCAGCAGTGAAGCGCAGGTAGCTTTCTTT.

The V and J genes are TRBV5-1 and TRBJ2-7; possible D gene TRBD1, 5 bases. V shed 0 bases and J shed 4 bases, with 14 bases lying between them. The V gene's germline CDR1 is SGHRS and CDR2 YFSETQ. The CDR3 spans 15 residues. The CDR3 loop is CASSLVSGLSYEQYF. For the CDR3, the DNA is TGCGCCAGCAGCTTGGTTTCAGGGCTTAGTTACGAGCAGTACTTC.

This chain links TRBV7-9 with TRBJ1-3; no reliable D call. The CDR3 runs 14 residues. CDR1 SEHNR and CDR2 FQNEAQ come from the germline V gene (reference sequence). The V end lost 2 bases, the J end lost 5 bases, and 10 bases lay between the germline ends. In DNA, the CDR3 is TGTGCCAGCAGCTTATCCTCCGGGAGAAACACCATATATTTT. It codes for CASSLSSGRNTIYF.

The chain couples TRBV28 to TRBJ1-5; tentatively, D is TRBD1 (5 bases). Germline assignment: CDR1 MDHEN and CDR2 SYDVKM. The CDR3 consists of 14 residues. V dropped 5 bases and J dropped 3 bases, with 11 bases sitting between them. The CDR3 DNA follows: TGTGCCAGCAGTCCCAGACAGTACAATCAGCCCCAGCATTTT. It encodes CASSPRQYNQPQHF.

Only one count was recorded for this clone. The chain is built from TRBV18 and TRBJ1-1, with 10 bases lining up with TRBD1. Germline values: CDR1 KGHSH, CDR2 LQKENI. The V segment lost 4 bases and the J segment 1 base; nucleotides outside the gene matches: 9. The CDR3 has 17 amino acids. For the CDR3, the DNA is TGTGCCAGCTCACGCTCGGGACAGGGGTTCACGAACACTGAAGCTTTCTTT. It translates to CASSRSGQGFTNTEAFF.

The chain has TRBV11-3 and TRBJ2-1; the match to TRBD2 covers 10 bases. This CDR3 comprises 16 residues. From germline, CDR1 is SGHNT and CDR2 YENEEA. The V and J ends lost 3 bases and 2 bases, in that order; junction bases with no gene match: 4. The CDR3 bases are TGTGCCAGCAGCTTTCAACTAGCGGGGACCTACAATGAGCAGTTCTTC. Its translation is CASSFQLAGTYNEQFF.

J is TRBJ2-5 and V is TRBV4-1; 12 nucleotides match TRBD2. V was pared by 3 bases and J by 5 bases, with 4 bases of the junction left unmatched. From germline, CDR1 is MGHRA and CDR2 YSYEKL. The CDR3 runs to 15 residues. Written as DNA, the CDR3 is TGCGCCAGCAGCCAGGCTAGCGGGGGGGTGGAGACCCAGTACTTC. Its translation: CASSQASGGVETQYF.